This entry features one T cell receptor beta chain sequence. The data belong to a study of cytomegalovirus exposure and HLA in healthy donors. Losses at the gene ends were 0 bases for V and 4 bases for J; bases not matched to a gene: 2. This CDR3 has 15 amino acids. Germline V gene lookup returns CDR1 SGDLS and CDR2 YYNGEE. PCR primers comprised 60 Vbeta and 13 Jbeta primers. The data were produced by immunoSEQ multiplex PCR, yet TCRdb's version contains in-frame clones alone and is incomplete. The table lists 200,000 to 250,000 clones, over 80% of them singletons. The genes are TRBV9 and TRBJ1-1, with 11 bases aligning to TRBD1. The material sequenced was PBMCs. This TCR was recovered from a woman aged 50 to 65 in good health and CMV-seropositive. Written as DNA, the CDR3 is TGTGCCAGCAGCGTAGGGGGACAGGGGGGCACTGAAGCTTTCTTT. It translates to CASSVGGQGGTEAFF.